This TCR beta chain was identified in a study of blood T cells in healthy people across ages. This CDR3 region has 13 residues. Deletions cut 6 bases from V and 6 bases from J, with 14 bases between. Germline loops: CDR1 SEHNR, CDR2 FQNEAQ (reference sequence). Every donor contributed 8 to 10 milliliters of peripheral blood by blood draw. A second PCR, run for about 7 to 11 cycles, used a sample-barcoded 5' primer plus a J-beta primer mix. TCRdb recomputed calls from the 5' RACE reads with MiXCR, one row per CDR3 protein. The sample yields approximately 680,000 distinct CDR3 sequences, around 32% seen once. Study-level findings and limits: TCR beta diversity, measured per million T cells, fell in a roughly linear way with age.

This clonotype was picked up many times. Its cognate antigen is unknown. V usage is TRBV7-9 and J usage is TRBJ1-2; possible D gene TRBD1, 6 bases. This receptor was taken from an elderly woman in good health. Sequences were obtained from blood. CDR3 nucleotides: TGTGCCAGCAGTCGAAACCAGGGGAATGGCTACACCTTC. It codes for CASSRNQGNGYTF. Drawing the rest from reference TRBV7-9 and TRBJ1-2, the complete variable domain is DTGVSQNPRHKITKRGQNVTFRCDPISEHNRLYWYRQTLGQGPEFLTYFQNEAQLEKSRLLSDRFSAERPKGSFSTLEIQRTEQGDSAMYLCASSRNQGNGYTFGSGTRLTVV.